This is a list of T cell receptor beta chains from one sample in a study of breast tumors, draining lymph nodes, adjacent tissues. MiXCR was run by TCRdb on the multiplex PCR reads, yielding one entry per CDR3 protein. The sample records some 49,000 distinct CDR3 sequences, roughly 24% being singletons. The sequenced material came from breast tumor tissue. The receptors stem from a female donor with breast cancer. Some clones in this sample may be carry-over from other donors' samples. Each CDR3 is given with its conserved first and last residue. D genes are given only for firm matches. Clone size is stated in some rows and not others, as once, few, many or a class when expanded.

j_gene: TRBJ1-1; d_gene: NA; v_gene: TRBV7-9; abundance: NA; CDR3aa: CASSLEGTLNTEAFF; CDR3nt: TGTGCCAGCAGCTTAGAAGGGACATTGAACACTGAAGCTTTCTTT
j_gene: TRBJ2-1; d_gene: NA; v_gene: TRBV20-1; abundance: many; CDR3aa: CSARNIVRDNEQFF; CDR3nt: TGCAGTGCTAGGAACATAGTCCGCGATAATGAGCAGTTCTTC
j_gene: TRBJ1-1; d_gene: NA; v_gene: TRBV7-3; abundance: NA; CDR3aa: CASSFVGGGANTEAFF; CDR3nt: TGTGCCAGCAGCTTTGTAGGGGGGGGTGCGAACACTGAAGCTTTCTTT
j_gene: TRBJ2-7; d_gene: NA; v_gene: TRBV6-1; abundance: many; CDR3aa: CASSEWGVGYEQYF; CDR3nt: TGTGCCAGCAGTGAATGGGGGGTGGGTTACGAGCAGTACTTC
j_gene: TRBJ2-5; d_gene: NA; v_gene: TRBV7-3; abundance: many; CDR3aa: CASSPTWLETQYF; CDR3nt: TGTGCCAGCAGCCCGACCTGGCTGGAGACCCAGTACTTC
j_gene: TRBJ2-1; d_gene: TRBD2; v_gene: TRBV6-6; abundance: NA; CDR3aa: CASSSESGVPEQSF; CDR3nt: TGTGCCAGCAGTTCAGAAAGCGGGGTACCTGAGCAGTCCTTC
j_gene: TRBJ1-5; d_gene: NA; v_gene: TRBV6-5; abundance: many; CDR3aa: CASSNLQAGSNQPQHF; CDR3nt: TGTGCCAGCAGTAACCTACAGGCGGGGTCCAATCAGCCCCAGCATTTT
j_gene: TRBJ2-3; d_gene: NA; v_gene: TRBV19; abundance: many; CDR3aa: CASSIRQNPGTQYF; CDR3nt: TGTGCCAGTAGTATCAGACAAAACCCGGGGACGCAGTATTTT
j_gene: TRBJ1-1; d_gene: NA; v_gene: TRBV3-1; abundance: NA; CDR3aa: CASSQDLGNTEAFF; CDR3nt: TGTGCCAGCAGCCAAGATCTCGGGAACACTGAAGCTTTCTTT
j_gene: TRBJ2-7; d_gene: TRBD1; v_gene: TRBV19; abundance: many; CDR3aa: CASSLLPGQGANEQYF; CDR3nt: TGTGCCAGTAGTCTTTTACCGGGACAGGGGGCGAACGAGCAGTACTTC
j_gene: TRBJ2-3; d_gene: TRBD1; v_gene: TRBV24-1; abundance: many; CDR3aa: CATSELRTGLTDTQYF; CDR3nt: TGTGCCACCAGTGAGCTTAGGACAGGGTTGACAGATACGCAGTATTTT
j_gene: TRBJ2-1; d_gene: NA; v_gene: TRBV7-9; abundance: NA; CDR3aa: CASSLAGERSYNEQFF; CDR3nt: TGTGCCAGCAGCTTAGCCGGGGAGCGATCCTACAATGAGCAGTTCTTC
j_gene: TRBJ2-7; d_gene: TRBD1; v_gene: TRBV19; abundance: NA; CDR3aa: CATSRSGTGYEQYF; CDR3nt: TGTGCCACCAGCCGTTCCGGGACAGGGTACGAGCAGTACTTC
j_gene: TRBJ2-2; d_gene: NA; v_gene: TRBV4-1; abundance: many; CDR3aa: CASSQDPFKQNTGELFF; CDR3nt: TGCGCCAGCAGCCAAGATCCCTTCAAGCAAAACACCGGGGAGCTGTTTTTT
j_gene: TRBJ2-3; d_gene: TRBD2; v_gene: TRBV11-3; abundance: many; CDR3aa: CASSSTSGSQTDTQYF; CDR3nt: TGTGCCAGCAGCAGCACTAGCGGGAGTCAGACAGATACGCAGTATTTT
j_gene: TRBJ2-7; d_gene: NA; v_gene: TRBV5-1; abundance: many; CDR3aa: CASSRDGHTYEQYF; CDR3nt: TGCGCCAGCAGCCGTGACGGACACACCTACGAGCAGTACTTC
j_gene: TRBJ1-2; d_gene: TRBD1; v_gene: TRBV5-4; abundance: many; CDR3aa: CASSLLGTGTYGYTF; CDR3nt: TGTGCCAGCAGCCTGCTCGGGACAGGGACCTATGGCTACACCTTC
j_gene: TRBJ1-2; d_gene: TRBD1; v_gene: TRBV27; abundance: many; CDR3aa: CASSSQGGGYGYTF; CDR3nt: TGTGCCAGCAGTTCGCAGGGGGGGGGGTATGGCTACACCTTC
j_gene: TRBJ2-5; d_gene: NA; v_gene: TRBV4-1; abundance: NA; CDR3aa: CASSQSRGWQTQYF; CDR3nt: TGCGCCAGCAGCCAATCGAGAGGGTGGCAGACCCAGTACTTC
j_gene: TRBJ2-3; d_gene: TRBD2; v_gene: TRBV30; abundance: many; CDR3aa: CAWSDLEREGHTQYF; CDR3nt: TGTGCCTGGAGTGATTTAGAGCGGGAGGGCCATACGCAGTATTTT
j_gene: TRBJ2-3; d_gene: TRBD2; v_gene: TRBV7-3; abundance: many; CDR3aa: CASSPSGGAVDTQYF; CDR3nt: TGTGCCAGCAGCCCGTCCGGGGGGGCAGTGGATACGCAGTATTTT
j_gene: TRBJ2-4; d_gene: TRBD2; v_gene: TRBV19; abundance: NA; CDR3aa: CASSWTSGSGDIQYF; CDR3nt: TGTGCCAGTAGCTGGACTAGCGGGAGTGGGGACATTCAGTACTTC